The 8 T cell receptor beta chains given below trace back to one sample, sequenced in a study of cytomegalovirus exposure and HLA in healthy donors. The PCR employed 60 Vbeta primers together with 13 Jbeta primers. TCRdb keeps only in-frame clones here, not all; method: immunoSEQ multiplex PCR. This table holds around 190,000 clones, around 80% found once. Sequencing input: PBMCs. Receptors were obtained from a man aged 18 to 30 in good health and CMV-seronegative.

This clone was seen a handful of times. The junction departs from germline at one end; a sequencing error may be responsible. V usage is TRBV18 and J usage is TRBJ1-1, with TRBD1 as a possible D gene (5 bases). The CDR3 runs 15 residues. Germline V gene lookup returns CDR1 KGHSH and CDR2 LQKENI. DNA for the CDR3: TGTGCCACCTCACCATACAAAGGCAGGGACACTGAAGCTTTCTTT. Translating gives CATSPYKGRDTEAFF.

This rearrangement joins TRBV4-1 to TRBJ1-5; D is uncertain. Germline CDR1 MGHRA, CDR2 YSYEKL. V was shortened by 0 bases and J by 7 bases, with 7 bases between the two germline ends. The CDR3 has 13 residues. The CDR3 DNA sequence: TGCGCCAGCAGCCAAGATCCCGGGCAGCCCCAGCATTTT. Protein: CASSQDPGQPQHF.

The gene calls are TRBV28 and TRBJ2-5, with D perhaps TRBD1 (6 bases). CDR1 and CDR2 (germline): MDHEN, SYDVKM. Trimming cost V 7 bases and J 0 bases, with 15 bases left between them. This CDR3 has 15 amino acids. The CDR3 nucleotides are TGTGCCAGCACCCCCGGACAGATTAACCAAGAGACCCAGTACTTC. This encodes CASTPGQINQETQYF.

The chain couples TRBV19 to TRBJ1-3; D call uncertain. The CDR3 is 13 amino acids. CDR1 and CDR2 from the germline V gene are LNHDA and SQIVND (reference sequence). V was trimmed by 8 bases and J by 0 bases, leaving 8 bases between them. CDR3 region: CASGVSSGNTIYF. The CDR3 coding sequence is TGTGCCAGTGGAGTCAGCTCTGGAAACACCATATATTTT.

The V gene is TRBV5-1, the J gene TRBJ2-3; a possible D gene is TRBD1 (6 bases). The length of the CDR3 is 15 residues. Germline V gives CDR1 SGHRS, CDR2 YFSETQ. V was clipped by 7 bases and J by 1 base, with 16 bases between them. CDR3 bases: TGCGCCAGCGGAACAGGGTCCGGGGGCACAGATACGCAGTATTTT. Protein: CASGTGSGGTDTQYF.

The V gene is TRBV30, the J gene TRBJ1-1; possible D gene TRBD1, 5 bases. This CDR3 spans 15 amino acids. Trimming removed 2 bases at V and 0 bases at J, with 13 bases between. CDR1 is GTSNPN, CDR2 SVGIG, per germline (reference sequence). The CDR3 sequence is CAWSSTEIMNTEAFF. DNA for the CDR3: TGTGCCTGGAGTTCGACAGAAATCATGAACACTGAAGCTTTCTTT.

This chain links TRBV14 with TRBJ1-2; the match to TRBD1 covers 9 bases. This CDR3 is built from 14 residues. Germline V gives CDR1 SGHDN, CDR2 FVKESK. Unmatched junction bases numbered 6, after V lost 4 bases and J lost 6 bases. Written as DNA, the CDR3 is TGTGCCAGCAGCCGTGGACAGGGGAGAAATGGCTACACCTTC. As protein: CASSRGQGRNGYTF.

The genes are TRBV5-5 and TRBJ1-1, with 10 positions matching TRBD1. V lost 0 bases and J lost 2; bases outside the gene matches: 7. CDR1 SGHKS and CDR2 YYEKEE come from the germline V gene (reference sequence). The CDR3 is 17 residues long. The CDR3 DNA sequence: TGTGCCAGCAGCTTGGGAGCAAGGACAGGGGGTAACACTGAAGCTTTCTTT. Amino acid sequence: CASSLGARTGGNTEAFF.